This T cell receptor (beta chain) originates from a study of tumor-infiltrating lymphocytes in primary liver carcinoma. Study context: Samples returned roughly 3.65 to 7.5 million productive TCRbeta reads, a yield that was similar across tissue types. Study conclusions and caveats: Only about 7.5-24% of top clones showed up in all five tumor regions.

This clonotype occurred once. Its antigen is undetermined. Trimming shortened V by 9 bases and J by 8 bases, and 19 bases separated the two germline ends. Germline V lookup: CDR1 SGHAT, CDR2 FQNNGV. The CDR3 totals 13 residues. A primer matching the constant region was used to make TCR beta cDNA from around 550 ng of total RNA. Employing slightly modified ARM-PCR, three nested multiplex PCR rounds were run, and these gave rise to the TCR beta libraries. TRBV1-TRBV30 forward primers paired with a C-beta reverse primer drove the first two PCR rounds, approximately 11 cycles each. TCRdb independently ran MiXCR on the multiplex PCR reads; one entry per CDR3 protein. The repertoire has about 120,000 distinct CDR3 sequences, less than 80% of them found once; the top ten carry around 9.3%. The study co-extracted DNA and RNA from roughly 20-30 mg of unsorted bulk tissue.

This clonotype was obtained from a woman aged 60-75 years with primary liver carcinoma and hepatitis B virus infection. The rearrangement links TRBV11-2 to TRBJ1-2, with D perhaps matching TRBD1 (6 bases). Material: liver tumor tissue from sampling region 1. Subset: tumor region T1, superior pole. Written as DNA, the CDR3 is TGTGCCAGGGGCCGCGATCAGACAGGCGGCTACACCTTC. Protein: CARGRDQTGGYTF.